This paragraph reports one T cell receptor (beta chain). Its antigen is unidentified. Reverse transcription of roughly 0.45 to 1 ug RNA used random hexamers. TCRdb redid the calling of the immunoSEQ multiplex PCR reads with MiXCR, one entry per CDR3 protein. The data contain around 180,000 distinct CDR3 sequences, 85% to 95% of them singletons. The ends were cut back, 6 bases at V and 6 bases at J, with 18 bases in the middle. The CDR3 has 14 amino acids. The data were obtained in a study of CD8 T cells in Susac syndrome. General study points: A relatively small number of individuals underwent TCR sequencing and HLA analysis.

The clonotype was recovered from a human donor with multiple sclerosis. Sequenced sample: CD8+ T cells from PBMCs. The chain links TRBV12-3 or TRBV12-4 to TRBJ2-7, with D maybe TRBD1 (6 bases). The CDR3 protein is CASRMGHGLAEQYF. CDR3 in DNA: TGTGCCAGCAGGATGGGACATGGGTTAGCCGAGCAGTACTTC.